The 17 T cell receptor beta chains presented below share a single source sample, sequenced in a study of blood T cell repertoires in COVID-19. Generated by immunoSEQ multiplex PCR, the TCRdb table keeps only in-frame clones and is missing some. The sample has almost 55,000 clones; around 84% are singletons. Sequences were obtained from peripheral blood. These receptors were collected from a man aged 50 to 59 with acute or convalescent COVID-19.

This rearrangement joins TRBV6-4 to TRBJ2-6; 9 bases match TRBD1. Germline V gives CDR1 MRHNA, CDR2 SNTAGT. The V gene end was trimmed by 2 bases and the J gene end by 2 bases; junction bases not matched to a gene: 1. The CDR3 extends over 16 amino acids. The CDR3 nucleotides read TGTGCCAGCAGTGACCGGACAGGGGCTGGGGCCAACGTCCTGACTTTC. Protein product: CASSDRTGAGANVLTF.

The V and J genes are TRBV6-5 and TRBJ1-2; the D gene is possibly TRBD1 (6 bases). This CDR3 comprises 13 residues. CDR1 is MNHEY and CDR2 is SVGAGI in the germline V gene. The V gene lost 7 bases and the J gene lost 4 bases, with 13 bases spanning the gap. As DNA, the CDR3 is TGTGCCAGCATTCCGACAGGAACCTATGGCTACACCTTC. It codes for CASIPTGTYGYTF.

The V and J genes are TRBV5-6 and TRBJ1-5; D uncertain. Trimming removed 2 bases from V and 2 bases from J, with 11 bases in between. The CDR3 extends over 15 amino acids. Germline CDR1 is SGHDT and CDR2 is YYEEEE. Here the CDR3 reads CASSFGGYGNQPQHF. The CDR3 DNA sequence: TGTGCCAGCAGCTTTGGAGGGTACGGCAATCAGCCCCAGCATTTT.

This chain joins TRBV6-1 and TRBJ1-3; no firm D call. Per the germline V gene, CDR1 is MNHNS and CDR2 is SASEGT. Trimming cost V 2 bases and J 2 bases, with 10 bases left between them. CDR3 length equals 15 residues. The CDR3 region has the DNA TGTGCCAGCAGTGAACCATGGAGGGCTGGAAACACCATATATTTT. Protein sequence: CASSEPWRAGNTIYF.

This clone was picked up one time. The chain combines TRBV5-6 with TRBJ2-3, with 7 bases identical to TRBD1. This CDR3 spans 13 amino acids. V lost 4 bases to trimming and J lost 3 bases; unmatched junction nucleotides: 2. CDR1 is SGHDT, CDR2 YYEEEE, per germline. The CDR3 DNA follows: TGTGCCAGCAGCAGGGGGCAAACAGATACGCAGTATTTT. This gives the protein CASSRGQTDTQYF.

The V call is TRBV5-4, the J call TRBJ2-7, with 7 bases that match TRBD1. Trimming cost V 3 bases and J 2 bases; bases outside gene matches: 14. The germline V gene encodes CDR1 SGHNT and CDR2 YYREEE (reference sequence). The CDR3 spans 17 residues. The DNA of the CDR3 is TGTGCCAGCAGCTACCGACAGGGTTACTATCAAACCTACGAGCAGTACTTC. Translation gives CASSYRQGYYQTYEQYF.

This sequence joins TRBV3-1 (or the pseudogene TRBV3-2) and TRBJ2-7; 9 bases match TRBD1. Germline V gene lookup returns CDR1 LGHDT and CDR2 YNNKEL (reference sequence). With V trimmed by 9 bases and J by 4 bases, 7 bases remained unmatched. CDR3 length: 13 amino acids. CDR3 bases: TGTGCCAGTTCGGGGGGACAGGGTTACGAGCAGTACTTC. It encodes CASSGGQGYEQYF.

The CDR3 spells CASSPGTGESTDTQYF. CDR3 sequence (DNA): TGTGCCAGCAGCCCAGGGACAGGTGAGAGCACAGATACGCAGTATTTT. The chain carries TRBV5-4 and TRBJ2-3, with 8 bases matching TRBD1. Germline CDR1 and CDR2: SGHNT and YYREEE (reference sequence). Trimming at V came to 4 bases and at J to 0 bases, leaving 7 bases not matched to a gene. The CDR3 spans 16 residues.

This rearrangement joins TRBV4-2 to TRBJ2-3; maybe TRBD2 (5 bases). There are 15 residues in the CDR3. Germline values: CDR1 LGHNA, CDR2 YNFKEQ. V lost 0 bases, J lost 0 bases, and 7 bases lay in between. This CDR3 is CASSQDERSTDTQYF. The DNA of the CDR3 is TGTGCCAGCAGCCAAGATGAGCGGAGCACAGATACGCAGTATTTT.

This clone was detected once. The chain links TRBV28 to TRBJ1-5; tentatively, D is TRBD1 (6 bases). The CDR3 is 14 amino acids. Germline values: CDR1 MDHEN, CDR2 SYDVKM. V was pared by 2 bases and J by 3 bases, with 8 bases between. CDR3 residues: CASSLTGYNQPQHF. DNA of the CDR3: TGTGCCAGCAGTTTAACAGGGTACAATCAGCCCCAGCATTTT.

This clone has a handful of counts. Different DNA sequences within this sample yield the same CDR3. The J gene is TRBJ2-5, the V gene TRBV9; 11 nucleotides align to TRBD2. The CDR3 has 16 amino acids. The junction had 8 bases not matched to a gene; V was cut back by 4 bases and J by 3 bases. Germline V lookup: CDR1 SGDLS, CDR2 YYNGEE. CDR3 sequence: CASSPGVAGGEETQYF. The CDR3 bases are TGTGCCAGCAGCCCAGGGGTAGCGGGGGGGGAAGAGACCCAGTACTTC.

As concerns this clone: Sequence at one end of the junction differs from germline and may be a read error. The chain combines TRBV5-1 with TRBJ1-2; D is uncertain. This CDR3 has 15 residues. Germline loops: CDR1 SGHRS, CDR2 YFSETQ. The CDR3 DNA reads as TGCGCCAGCAGCTTTAGTGGTGTCGAGCACTACGGCTACACCTTC. It encodes CASSFSGVEHYGYTF.

This rearrangement joins TRBV6-5 to TRBJ1-4; 7 bases line up with TRBD1. V trimming: 5 bases; J trimming: 7 bases; junction bases outside the gene matches: 10. This CDR3 has 15 residues. In germline, CDR1 is MNHEY, CDR2 SVGAGI. CDR3 DNA: TGTGCCAGCAGTACGGGACAGACAGTTCGTGAAAAACTGTTTTTT. Translating it yields CASSTGQTVREKLFF.

This clone was seen only a few times. The V call is TRBV28, the J call TRBJ1-5; D is unresolved. The CDR3 runs 18 residues. Germline lookup yields CDR1 MDHEN and CDR2 SYDVKM. V was pared by 6 bases and J by 3 bases, with 24 bases between. The CDR3 here is CASSRSLSQAGLNQPQHF. The CDR3 DNA sequence: TGTGCCAGCAGCCGATCACTATCCCAGGCCGGACTCAATCAGCCCCAGCATTTT.

This chain links TRBV12-3 or TRBV12-4 with TRBJ1-1; 8 bases are shared with TRBD1. V trimming: 5 bases; J trimming: 5 bases; junction bases outside the gene matches: 4. This CDR3 has 13 amino acids. Here the CDR3 DNA reads TGTGCCAGCAGTCTACAGGGGGGGACTGAAGCTTTCTTT. Its protein is CASSLQGGTEAFF.

This chain links TRBV12-5 with TRBJ1-1; possibly TRBD1 for D (5 bases). The CDR3 runs 12 residues. CDR1 is LGHNT and CDR2 is FRNRAP in the germline V gene. The V end lost 2 bases, the J end lost 4 bases, and 5 bases lay between the germline ends. The CDR3 region is CASGLRGTEAFF. For the CDR3, the DNA is TGTGCTAGTGGTTTGAGGGGCACTGAAGCTTTCTTT.

The V and J genes are TRBV18 and TRBJ2-7; D possibly corresponds to TRBD1 (5 bases). CDR3 size: 14 residues. Looked up from germline, CDR1 is KGHSH and CDR2 is LQKENI. V lost 6 bases and J lost 4, with 16 bases in between. The CDR3 here is CASSPGSQVYEQYF. The CDR3 DNA reads TGTGCCAGCTCGCCAGGGTCCCAGGTTTACGAGCAGTACTTC.